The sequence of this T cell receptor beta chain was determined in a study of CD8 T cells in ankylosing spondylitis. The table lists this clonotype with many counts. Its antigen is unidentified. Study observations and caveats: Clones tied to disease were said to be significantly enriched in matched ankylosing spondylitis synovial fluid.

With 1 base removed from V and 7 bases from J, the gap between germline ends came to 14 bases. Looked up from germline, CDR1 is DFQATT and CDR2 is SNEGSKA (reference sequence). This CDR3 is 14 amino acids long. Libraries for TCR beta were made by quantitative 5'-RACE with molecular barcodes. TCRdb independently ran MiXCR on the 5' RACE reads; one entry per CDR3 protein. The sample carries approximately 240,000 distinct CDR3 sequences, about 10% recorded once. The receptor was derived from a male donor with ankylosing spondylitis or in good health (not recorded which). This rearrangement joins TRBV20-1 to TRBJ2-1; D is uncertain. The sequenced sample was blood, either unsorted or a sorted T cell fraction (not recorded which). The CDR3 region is CSARGQVLENEQFF. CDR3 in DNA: TGCAGTGCTAGAGGGCAGGTATTGGAGAATGAGCAGTTCTTC.